These 22 T cell receptor beta chains were sequenced from one sample in a study of T-cell memory formation after mild COVID-19. MiXCR, applied by TCRdb to the 5' RACE reads, yields one record per CDR3 protein. The repertoire holds about half a million distinct CDR3 sequences, with roughly 18% as singletons. Sample: PBMCs or a T cell subset sorted from them (not recorded which). The receptors come from an adult woman who had mild COVID-19 (a few samples of this study predate the infection). Cell type and time point are not known.

This clonotype was observed a single time. This chain uses TRBV7-2 with TRBJ2-1; a weak D match, TRBD2 (6 bases). The CDR3 loop spans 15 amino acids. Trimming left V 6 bases short and J 2 bases short, with 14 bases between. Germline-derived CDR1 and CDR2 are SGHTA and FQGNSA. CDR3 residues: CASSYVGGTYNEQFF. The CDR3 DNA reads as TGTGCCAGCAGTTATGTCGGGGGAACCTACAATGAGCAGTTCTTC.

This rearrangement joins TRBV4-3 to TRBJ1-2; D gene unclear. CDR3 length equals 16 residues. CDR1 LGHNA and CDR2 YSLEER come from the germline V gene. The V end was cut by 0 bases, the J end by 4 bases, with 15 bases between. The CDR3 DNA sequence: TGCGCCAGCAGCCAAGAAGCACAAGTGGATTCCTATGGCTACACCTTC. Its protein is CASSQEAQVDSYGYTF.

A few counts support this clonotype. The chain joins TRBV7-2 to TRBJ2-7; 7 bases fit TRBD2. V dropped 7 bases and J dropped 5; count of bases not matched to a gene: 17. The CDR3 is 16 residues long. Germline CDR1 is SGHTA and CDR2 is FQGNSA. The CDR3 bases are TGTGCCAGCACCCGTGGGGGGGGAGGCCACAGCCACGAGCAGTACTTC. Translated, it gives CASTRGGGGHSHEQYF.

The chain links TRBV12-3 or TRBV12-4 to TRBJ1-5; maybe TRBD1 (5 bases). There are 13 residues in the CDR3. V lost 7 bases, J lost 11 bases, and 18 bases lay in between. The CDR3 nucleotides read TGTGCCAGCACCTCCCGGGGGGTCCAGGCCCAGCATTTT. Translated: CASTSRGVQAQHF.

The chain is built from TRBV6-5 and TRBJ1-5, with D perhaps TRBD1 (5 bases). Germline V gives CDR1 MNHEY, CDR2 SVGAGI. The CDR3 covers 20 residues. The germline V and J ends were trimmed by 7 bases and 0 bases, with 28 bases remaining between them. DNA of the CDR3: TGTGCCAGCACCCCGGTCGGGGAGGACACCGCACCTTATAGCAATCAGCCCCAGCATTTT. Translating gives CASTPVGEDTAPYSNQPQHF.

This clonotype was detected a few times. The J gene is TRBJ2-5, the V gene TRBV12-3 or TRBV12-4; 7 bases are a match to TRBD2. With V trimmed by 6 bases and J by 5 bases, 6 bases remained unmatched. The CDR3 extends over 13 amino acids. This chain's CDR3 is CASSTTSAETQYF. DNA of the CDR3: TGTGCCAGCAGCACAACTAGCGCCGAGACCCAGTACTTC.

The sample holds a few counts of this clonotype. The chain combines TRBV6-6 with TRBJ1-1; D remains unclear. The V end lost 1 base, the J end lost 1 base, and 13 bases lay between the germline ends. The V gene's germline CDR1 is MNHNY and CDR2 SVGAGI (reference sequence). The length of the CDR3 is 16 residues. CDR3 DNA sequence: TGTGCCAGCAGTTACTTCATCCAGGCCAAGAACACTGAAGCTTTCTTT. Translating it yields CASSYFIQAKNTEAFF.

This clonotype was picked up a small number of times. This rearrangement joins TRBV7-2 to TRBJ2-5; unclear D gene. Deletions cut 0 bases from V and 1 base from J, with 9 bases between. The CDR3 loop spans 15 amino acids. Germline CDR1 reads SGHTA; CDR2 reads FQGNSA. The CDR3 DNA follows: TGTGCCAGCAGCTTAGCGCTAGGTAGCCAAGAGACCCAGTACTTC. Residues: CASSLALGSQETQYF.

In its sample, this clonotype was seen many times. This rearrangement joins TRBV12-3 or TRBV12-4 to TRBJ2-7; TRBD2 is a possible D gene (5 bases). The CDR3 runs 13 residues. Trimming left V 6 bases short and J 3 bases short, with 12 bases between. The CDR3 protein is CASRTNAGYEQYF. The CDR3, as DNA: TGTGCCAGCAGAACGAATGCGGGCTACGAGCAGTACTTC.

V and J are TRBV20-1 and TRBJ2-1; D unresolved. Between the trimmed V and J ends, which lost 5 bases and 0 bases, there was a span of 11 bases. The CDR3 contains 14 residues. Germline CDR1 is DFQATT and CDR2 is SNEGSKA (reference sequence). The CDR3 loop reads CSAALHSSYNEQFF. The CDR3 DNA reads TGCAGTGCTGCACTCCACAGCTCCTACAATGAGCAGTTCTTC.

This clonotype was seen a handful of times. The chain has TRBV3-1 and TRBJ2-3; 13 nucleotides match TRBD2. The junction had 1 base not matched to a gene; V was cut back by 0 bases and J by 4 bases. The CDR3 loop spans 16 amino acids. Looked up from germline, CDR1 is LGHDT and CDR2 is YNNKEL (reference sequence). This CDR3 is CASSQEGLAGPDTQYF. CDR3 sequence (DNA): TGTGCCAGCAGCCAAGAGGGACTAGCGGGACCAGATACGCAGTATTTT.

This chain joins TRBV20-1 and TRBJ2-7, with a weak D call TRBD2 (5 bases). Germline assignment: CDR1 DFQATT and CDR2 SNEGSKA (reference sequence). V was trimmed by 2 bases and J by 0 bases, leaving 11 bases between them. CDR3 length equals 14 residues. The CDR3 protein is CSARTDAGSYEQYF. In nucleotides, the CDR3 is TGCAGTGCTAGAACAGATGCGGGCTCCTACGAGCAGTACTTC.

This chain links TRBV7-9 with TRBJ2-6; no firm D call. Trimming took off 1 base at V and 2 bases at J, with 15 bases between the two ends. CDR3 length: 18 residues. Looked up from germline, CDR1 is SEHNR and CDR2 is FQNEAQ (reference sequence). CDR3 DNA sequence: TGTGCCAGCAGCTTAGTCGGGCCAGGTCCGGCTGGGGCCAACGTCCTGACTTTC. Translating it yields CASSLVGPGPAGANVLTF.

This clonotype was counted between two and nine times. The chain carries TRBV3-1 and TRBJ1-1; 7 nucleotides line up with TRBD1. CDR3 length: 15 amino acids. J was trimmed by 5 bases and V by 3 bases; bases with no gene match: 9. CDR1 is LGHDT, CDR2 YNNKEL, per germline (reference sequence). The CDR3 spells CASSQYRGRLTEAFF. The CDR3, as DNA: TGTGCCAGCAGCCAGTACAGGGGAAGGTTAACTGAAGCTTTCTTT.

The genes are TRBV20-1 and TRBJ2-3; a possible D gene is TRBD2 (6 bases). V shed 6 bases and J shed 2 bases, with 18 bases lying between them. CDR1 is DFQATT and CDR2 is SNEGSKA in the germline V gene (reference sequence). This CDR3 is built from 15 residues. CDR3 DNA sequence: TGCAGTGCGAACAGACCGCGGGGCCCCACAGATACGCAGTATTTT. This gives the protein CSANRPRGPTDTQYF.

The sample holds a few counts of this clonotype. The J gene is TRBJ1-1, the V gene TRBV20-1; 7 nucleotides agree with TRBD1. The CDR3 extends over 14 amino acids. The junction had 4 bases not matched to a gene; V was cut back by 3 bases and J by 0 bases. Germline-derived CDR1 and CDR2 are DFQATT and SNEGSKA (reference sequence). CDR3 DNA sequence: TGCAGTGCTAGCAGGGGGGCTATGAACACTGAAGCTTTCTTT. Protein product: CSASRGAMNTEAFF.

The chain combines TRBV20-1 with TRBJ2-1; D uncertain. The CDR3 covers 15 residues. The V end was cut by 7 bases, the J end by 0 bases, with 16 bases between. The germline V gene encodes CDR1 DFQATT and CDR2 SNEGSKA (reference sequence). This CDR3 is CSVNPSQSSYNEQFF. DNA of the CDR3: TGCAGTGTTAACCCCTCCCAAAGCTCCTACAATGAGCAGTTCTTC.

This clonotype was seen only a few times. The rearrangement links TRBV25-1 to TRBJ2-7; 10 bases line up with TRBD2. The J segment lost 6 bases and the V segment lost 6 bases, leaving 8 bases of the junction unmatched. The CDR3 sequence is 14 residues long. Germline CDR1 and CDR2: MGHDK and SYGVNS. CDR3 residues: CASSASGRGGEQYF. CDR3 in DNA: TGTGCCAGCAGCGCTAGCGGGAGAGGGGGCGAGCAGTACTTC.

This clonotype has more than one count but fewer than ten. The CDR3: CASSPNRLTDTQYF. The CDR3 DNA reads TGTGCCAGCAGCCCCAACCGACTGACAGATACGCAGTATTTT. This chain uses TRBV7-3 with TRBJ2-3; D unclear. Germline V gives CDR1 SGHTA, CDR2 FQGTGA. The CDR3 has 14 residues. V was trimmed by 5 bases and J by 3 bases, leaving 12 bases between them.

The CDR3 bases are TGCGCCAGCAGCCTATGGACTAGCGGGGGTGGAAGAGAGACCCAGTACTTC. Amino acid sequence: CASSLWTSGGGRETQYF. The chain couples TRBV5-1 to TRBJ2-5, with 13 bases matching TRBD2. The CDR3 length is 17 residues. In germline, CDR1 is SGHRS, CDR2 YFSETQ. The J segment lost 4 bases and the V segment lost 4 bases, leaving 10 bases of the junction unmatched. The variable domain in full, completed from reference TRBV5-1 and TRBJ2-5, reads KAGVTQTPRYLIKTRGQQVTLSCSPISGHRSVSWYQQTPGQGLQFLFEYFSETQRNKGNFPGRFSGRQFSNSRSEMNVSTLELGDSALYLCASSLWTSGGGRETQYFGPGTRLLVL.

This clonotype was observed many times. The chain has TRBV7-9 and TRBJ2-7, with D perhaps TRBD2 (6 bases). The length of the CDR3 is 14 residues. The germline V and J ends were trimmed by 5 bases and 2 bases, with 13 bases remaining between them. Germline loops: CDR1 SEHNR, CDR2 FQNEAQ (reference sequence). The CDR3 nucleotides read TGTGCCAGCAGCGACCGGGACTCCCCCTACGAGCAGTACTTC. Protein: CASSDRDSPYEQYF.

This clonotype has at least ten counts. The CDR3 DNA sequence: TGTGCCAGCAGCTGGGGGGCGAGGGGGGGAGATACGCAGTATTTT. Protein sequence: CASSWGARGGDTQYF. This chain joins TRBV11-2 and TRBJ2-3, with D possibly being TRBD2 (7 bases). With 4 bases removed from V and 5 bases from J, the gap between germline ends came to 16 bases. The CDR3 extends over 15 amino acids. The germline V gene has CDR1 SGHAT and CDR2 FQNNGV. Together with reference TRBV11-2 and TRBJ2-3, the CDR3 gives the full variable domain: EAGVAQSPRYKIIEKRQSVAFWCNPISGHATLYWYQQILGQGPKLLIQFQNNGVVDDSQLPKDRFSAERLKGVDSTLKIQPAKLEDSAVYLCASSWGARGGDTQYFGPGTRLTVL.